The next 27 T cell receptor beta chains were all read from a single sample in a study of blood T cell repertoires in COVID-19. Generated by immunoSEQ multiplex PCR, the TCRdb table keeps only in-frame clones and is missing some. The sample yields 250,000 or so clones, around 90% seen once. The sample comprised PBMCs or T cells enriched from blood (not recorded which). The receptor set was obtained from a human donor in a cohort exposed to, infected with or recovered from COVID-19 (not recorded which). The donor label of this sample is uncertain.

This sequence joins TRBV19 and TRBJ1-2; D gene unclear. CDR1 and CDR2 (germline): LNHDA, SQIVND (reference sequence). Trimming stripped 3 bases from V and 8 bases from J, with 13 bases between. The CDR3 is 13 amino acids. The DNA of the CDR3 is TGTGCCAGTAGTATGGGCCAGGTAAAAGGCTACACCTTC. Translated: CASSMGQVKGYTF. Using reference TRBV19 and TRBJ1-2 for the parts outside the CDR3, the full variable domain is DGGITQSPKYLFRKEGQNVTLSCEQNLNHDAMYWYRQDPGQGLRLIYYSQIVNDFQKGDIAEGYSVSREKKESFPLTVTSAQKNPTAFYLCASSMGQVKGYTFGSGTRLTVV.

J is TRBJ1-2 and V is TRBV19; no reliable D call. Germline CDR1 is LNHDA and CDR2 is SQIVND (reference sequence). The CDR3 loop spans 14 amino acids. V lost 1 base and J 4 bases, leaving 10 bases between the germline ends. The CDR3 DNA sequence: TGTGCCAGTAGTATAGGTTTACAGACCTATGGCTACACCTTC. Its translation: CASSIGLQTYGYTF.

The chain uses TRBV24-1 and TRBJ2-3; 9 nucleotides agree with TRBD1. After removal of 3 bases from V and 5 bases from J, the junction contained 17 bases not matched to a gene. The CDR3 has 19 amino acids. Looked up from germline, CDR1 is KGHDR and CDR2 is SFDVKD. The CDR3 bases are TGTGCCACCAGTGATGCAACTCCCCGAAAGGGACAGGGAGTAGATACGCAGTATTTT. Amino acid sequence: CATSDATPRKGQGVDTQYF.

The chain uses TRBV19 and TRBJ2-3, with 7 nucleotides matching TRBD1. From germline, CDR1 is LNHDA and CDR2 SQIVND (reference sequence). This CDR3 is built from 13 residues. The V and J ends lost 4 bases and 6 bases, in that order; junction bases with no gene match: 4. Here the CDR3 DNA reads TGTGCCAGTAGTAAACGACAGGGCGATACGCAGTATTTT. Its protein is CASSKRQGDTQYF.

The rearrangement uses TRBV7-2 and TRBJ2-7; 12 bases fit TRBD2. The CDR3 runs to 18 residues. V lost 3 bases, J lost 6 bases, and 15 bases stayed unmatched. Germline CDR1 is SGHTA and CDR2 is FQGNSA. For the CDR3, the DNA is TGTGCCAGCAGCTTCCCCGCGGGGCTAGCGGGGGGGCTAAGCGAGCAGTACTTC. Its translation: CASSFPAGLAGGLSEQYF.

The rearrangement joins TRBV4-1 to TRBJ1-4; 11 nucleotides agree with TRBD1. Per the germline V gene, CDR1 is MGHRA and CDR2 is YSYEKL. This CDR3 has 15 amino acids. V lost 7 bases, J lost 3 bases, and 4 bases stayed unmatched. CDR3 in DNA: TGCGCCAGCAACCCGGGACAGGGGGCTAATGAAAAACTGTTTTTT. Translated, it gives CASNPGQGANEKLFF.

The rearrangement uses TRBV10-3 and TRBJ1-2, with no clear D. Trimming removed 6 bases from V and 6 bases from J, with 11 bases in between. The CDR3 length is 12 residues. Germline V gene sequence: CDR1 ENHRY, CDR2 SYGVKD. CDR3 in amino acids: CAIRSFPDGYTF. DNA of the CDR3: TGTGCCATCAGGTCGTTCCCGGATGGCTACACCTTC.

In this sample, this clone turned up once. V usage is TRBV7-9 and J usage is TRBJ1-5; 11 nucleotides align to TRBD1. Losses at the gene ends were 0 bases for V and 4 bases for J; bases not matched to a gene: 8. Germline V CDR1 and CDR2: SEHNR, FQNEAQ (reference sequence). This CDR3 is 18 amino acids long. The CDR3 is CASSLASDRDRGNQPQHF. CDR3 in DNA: TGTGCCAGCAGCTTAGCTAGCGACAGGGACAGGGGGAATCAGCCCCAGCATTTT.

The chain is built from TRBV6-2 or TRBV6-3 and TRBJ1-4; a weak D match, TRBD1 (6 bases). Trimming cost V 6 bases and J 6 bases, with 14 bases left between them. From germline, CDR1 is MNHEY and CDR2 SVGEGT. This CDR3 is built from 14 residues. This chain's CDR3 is CASSTQGWDEKLFF. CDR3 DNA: TGTGCCAGCAGCACACAGGGATGGGATGAAAAACTGTTTTTT.

Written as DNA, the CDR3 is TGTGCCAGCAGCCATGGCCCCGGGACTAGCGGGGGTCCTAGCACAGATACGCAGTATTTT. Its protein is CASSHGPGTSGGPSTDTQYF. This chain joins TRBV14 and TRBJ2-3, with 14 bases lining up with TRBD2. Losses at the gene ends were 3 bases for V and 0 bases for J; bases not matched to a gene: 11. The CDR3 loop spans 20 amino acids. Germline loops: CDR1 SGHDN, CDR2 FVKESK. Together with reference TRBV14 and TRBJ2-3, the CDR3 gives the full variable domain: EAGVTQFPSHSVIEKGQTVTLRCDPISGHDNLYWYRRVMGKEIKFLLHFVKESKQDESGMPNNRFLAERTGGTYSTLKVQPAELEDSGVYFCASSHGPGTSGGPSTDTQYFGPGTRLTVL.

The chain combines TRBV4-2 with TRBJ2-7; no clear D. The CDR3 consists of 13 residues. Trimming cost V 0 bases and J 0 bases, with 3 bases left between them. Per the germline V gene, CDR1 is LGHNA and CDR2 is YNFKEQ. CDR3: CASSQDYSYEQYF. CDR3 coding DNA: TGTGCCAGCAGCCAAGACTACTCCTACGAGCAGTACTTC.

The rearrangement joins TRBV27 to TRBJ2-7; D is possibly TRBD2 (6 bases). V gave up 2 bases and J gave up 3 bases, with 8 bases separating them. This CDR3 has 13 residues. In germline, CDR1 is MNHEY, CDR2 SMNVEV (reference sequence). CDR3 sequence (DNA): TGTGCCAGCAGTTTAGGGACTCTCTACGAGCAGTACTTC. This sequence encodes CASSLGTLYEQYF.

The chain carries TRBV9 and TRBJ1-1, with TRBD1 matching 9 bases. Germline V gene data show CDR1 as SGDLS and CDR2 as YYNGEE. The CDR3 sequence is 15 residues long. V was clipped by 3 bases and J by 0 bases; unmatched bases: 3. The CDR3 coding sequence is TGTGCCAGCAGCGGCGGACAGGGGATGAACACTGAAGCTTTCTTT. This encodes CASSGGQGMNTEAFF.

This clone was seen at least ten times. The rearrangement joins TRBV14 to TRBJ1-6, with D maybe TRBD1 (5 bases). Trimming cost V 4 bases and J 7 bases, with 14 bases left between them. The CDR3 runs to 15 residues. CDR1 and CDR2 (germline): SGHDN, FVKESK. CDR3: CASSLRIGGNSPLHF. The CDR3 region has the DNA TGTGCCAGCAGCCTCCGAATCGGGGGGAATTCACCCCTCCACTTT.

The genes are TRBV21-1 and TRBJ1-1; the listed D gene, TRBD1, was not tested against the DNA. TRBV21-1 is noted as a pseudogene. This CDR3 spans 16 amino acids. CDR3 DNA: TGTGCCAGCAGCAAGGGGGACAGGGGTTGGGACACTGAAGCTTTCTTT. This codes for CASSKGDRGWDTEAFF.

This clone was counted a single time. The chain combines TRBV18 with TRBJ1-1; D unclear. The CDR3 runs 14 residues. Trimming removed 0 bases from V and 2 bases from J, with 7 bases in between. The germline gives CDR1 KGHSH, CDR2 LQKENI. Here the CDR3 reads CASSPPAGNTEAFF. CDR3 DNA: TGTGCCAGCTCACCACCGGCGGGAAACACTGAAGCTTTCTTT.

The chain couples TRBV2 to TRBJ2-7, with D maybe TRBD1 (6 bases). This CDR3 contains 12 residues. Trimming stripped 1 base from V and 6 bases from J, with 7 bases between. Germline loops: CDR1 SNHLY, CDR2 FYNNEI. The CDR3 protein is CASSEGTVEQYF. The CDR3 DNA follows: TGTGCCAGCAGTGAAGGGACAGTCGAGCAGTACTTC.

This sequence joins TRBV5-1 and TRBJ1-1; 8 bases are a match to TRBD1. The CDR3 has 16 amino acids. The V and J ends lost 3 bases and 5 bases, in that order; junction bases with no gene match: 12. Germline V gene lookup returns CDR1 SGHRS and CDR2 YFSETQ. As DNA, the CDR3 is TGCGCCAGCAGCTCGGTGACAGGGGAGGGGTGGACTGAAGCTTTCTTT. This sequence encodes CASSSVTGEGWTEAFF.

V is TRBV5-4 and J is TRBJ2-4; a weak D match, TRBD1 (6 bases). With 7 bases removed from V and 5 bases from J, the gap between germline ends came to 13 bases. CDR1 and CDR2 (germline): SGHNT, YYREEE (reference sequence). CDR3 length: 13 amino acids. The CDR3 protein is CASQGSGENIQYF. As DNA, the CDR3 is TGTGCCAGCCAGGGGTCTGGGGAAAACATTCAGTACTTC.

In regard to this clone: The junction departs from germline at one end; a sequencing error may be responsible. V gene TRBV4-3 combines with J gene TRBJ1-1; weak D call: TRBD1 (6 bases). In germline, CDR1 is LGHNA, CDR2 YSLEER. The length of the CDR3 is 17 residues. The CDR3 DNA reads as TGCGCCAGCAGCCAAGATATCGGGGGGCGGAGGAACCCTGAAGCTTTCTTT. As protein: CASSQDIGGRRNPEAFF.

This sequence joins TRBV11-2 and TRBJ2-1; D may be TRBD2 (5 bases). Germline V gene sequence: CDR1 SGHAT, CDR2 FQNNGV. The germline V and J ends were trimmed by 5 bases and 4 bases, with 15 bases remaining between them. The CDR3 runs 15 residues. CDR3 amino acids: CASSQLSGAYNEQFF. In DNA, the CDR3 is TGTGCCAGCAGCCAATTAAGCGGAGCATACAATGAGCAGTTCTTC. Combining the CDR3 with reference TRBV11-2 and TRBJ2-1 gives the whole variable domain EAGVAQSPRYKIIEKRQSVAFWCNPISGHATLYWYQQILGQGPKLLIQFQNNGVVDDSQLPKDRFSAERLKGVDSTLKIQPAKLEDSAVYLCASSQLSGAYNEQFFGPGTRLTVL.

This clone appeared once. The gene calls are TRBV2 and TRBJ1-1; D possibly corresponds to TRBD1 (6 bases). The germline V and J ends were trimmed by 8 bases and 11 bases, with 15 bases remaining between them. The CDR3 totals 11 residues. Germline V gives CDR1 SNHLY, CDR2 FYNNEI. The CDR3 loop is CASLAGVRAFF. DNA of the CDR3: TGTGCCAGCCTAGCAGGGGTTAGGGCTTTCTTT.

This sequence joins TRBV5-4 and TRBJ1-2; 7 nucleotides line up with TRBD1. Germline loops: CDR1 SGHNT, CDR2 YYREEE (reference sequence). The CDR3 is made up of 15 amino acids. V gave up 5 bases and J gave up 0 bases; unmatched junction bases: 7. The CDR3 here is CASRPRGRTNYGYTF. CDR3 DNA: TGTGCCAGCAGACCTAGGGGGCGCACTAACTATGGCTACACCTTC.

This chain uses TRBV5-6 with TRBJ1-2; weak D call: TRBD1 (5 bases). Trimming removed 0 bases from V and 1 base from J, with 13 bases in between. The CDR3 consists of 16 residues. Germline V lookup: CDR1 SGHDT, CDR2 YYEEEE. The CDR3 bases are TGTGCCAGCAGCTTGGTGACAGTCTTAGGTAACTATGGCTACACCTTC. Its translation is CASSLVTVLGNYGYTF.

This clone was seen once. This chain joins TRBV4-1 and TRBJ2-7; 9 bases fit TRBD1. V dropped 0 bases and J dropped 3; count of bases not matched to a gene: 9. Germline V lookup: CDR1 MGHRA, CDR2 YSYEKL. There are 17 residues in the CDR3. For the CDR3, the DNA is TGCGCCAGCAGCCAAGAACCCGGGGGACAGGGATACTACGAGCAGTACTTC. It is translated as CASSQEPGGQGYYEQYF.

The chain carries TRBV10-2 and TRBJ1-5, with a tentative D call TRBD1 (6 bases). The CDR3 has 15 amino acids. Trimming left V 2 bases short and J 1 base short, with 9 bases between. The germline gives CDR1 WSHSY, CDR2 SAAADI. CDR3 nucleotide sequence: TGCGCCAGCAGTGAGAGTGGGGGCAGCAATCAGCCCCAGCATTTT. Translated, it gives CASSESGGSNQPQHF.

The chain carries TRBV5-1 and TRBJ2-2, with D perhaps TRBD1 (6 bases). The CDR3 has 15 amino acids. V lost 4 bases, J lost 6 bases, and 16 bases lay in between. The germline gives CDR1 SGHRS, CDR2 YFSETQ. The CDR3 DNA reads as TGCGCCAGCAGCCTGGGCAGGGGAAACGCCGGGGAGCTGTTTTTT. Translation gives CASSLGRGNAGELFF.